The source of this TCR beta chain is a study of cytomegalovirus exposure and HLA in healthy donors. Overall study findings and caveats: Across donors, most TCRs were seen rarely, yet some public ones were widespread. In the approximately 130 validation repertoires, a later analysis found that first-cohort TCR clusters tended to co-occur.

With V trimmed by 5 bases and J by 7 bases, 8 bases remained unmatched. The CDR3 has 16 residues. In germline, CDR1 is MNHNY, CDR2 SVGAGI (reference sequence). Of note for this clone: The antigen is undetermined.

The assay was immunoSEQ multiplex PCR, and TCRdb's table has in-frame clones only and misses some. The repertoire holds about 120,000 clones, approximately 95% seen once, with 1.7% in the top ten. This receptor was obtained from a man aged 18 to 30 in good health and CMV-seronegative. The rearrangement links TRBV6-6 to TRBJ2-2; 12 bases are a match to TRBD2. The sequencing input was PBMCs. The CDR3 is CASSTRLAGAHGELFF. The CDR3, as DNA: TGTGCCAGCAGTACCCGACTAGCGGGAGCTCACGGGGAGCTGTTTTTT.